What follows is one T cell receptor beta chain and its context. Original data processing: Reference gene primer amplification yielded estimated nucleated cell counts. Here immunoSEQ multiplex PCR was the method, and the copy in TCRdb shows in-frame clones only, minus some. The D gene and trimming were derived from the DNA, and the V and J assignments and clone size from that table. There are about 160,000 clones in the sample; 82% occur only once, and approximately 18% lies in the top ten. Looked up from germline, CDR1 is SGHTA and CDR2 is FQGNSA. Between the trimmed V and J ends, which lost 5 bases and 2 bases, there was a span of 9 bases. The CDR3 has 13 residues. The cohort comprised adults aged about 18 to 100 years residing in under 25 US areas. Participant-given clinical history determined each cohort assignment. The entry originates in a study of blood T cell repertoires in COVID-19.

The receptor was isolated from a man aged 55 to 70 who had recovered from COVID-19. The chain uses TRBV7-2 and TRBJ2-5; D call uncertain. The specimen sequenced was PBMCs or T cells enriched from blood (not recorded which). The CDR3: CASSQEPQETQYF. As DNA, the CDR3 is TGTGCCAGCAGCCAGGAACCACAAGAGACCCAGTACTTC.